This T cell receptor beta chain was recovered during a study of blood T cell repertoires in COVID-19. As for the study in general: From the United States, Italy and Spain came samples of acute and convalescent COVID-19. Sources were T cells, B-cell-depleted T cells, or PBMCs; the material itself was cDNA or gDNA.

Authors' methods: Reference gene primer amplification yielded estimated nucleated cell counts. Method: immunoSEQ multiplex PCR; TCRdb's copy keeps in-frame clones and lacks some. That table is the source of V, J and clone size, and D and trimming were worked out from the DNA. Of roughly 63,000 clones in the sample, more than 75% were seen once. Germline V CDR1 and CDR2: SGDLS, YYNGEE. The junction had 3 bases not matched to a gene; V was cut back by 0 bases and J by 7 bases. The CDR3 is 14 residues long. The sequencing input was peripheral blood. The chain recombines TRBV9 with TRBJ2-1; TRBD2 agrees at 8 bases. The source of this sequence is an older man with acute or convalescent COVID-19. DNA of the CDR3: TGTGCCAGCAGCGTAGCGGGGGGGCCGAATGAGCAGTTCTTC. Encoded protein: CASSVAGGPNEQFF.